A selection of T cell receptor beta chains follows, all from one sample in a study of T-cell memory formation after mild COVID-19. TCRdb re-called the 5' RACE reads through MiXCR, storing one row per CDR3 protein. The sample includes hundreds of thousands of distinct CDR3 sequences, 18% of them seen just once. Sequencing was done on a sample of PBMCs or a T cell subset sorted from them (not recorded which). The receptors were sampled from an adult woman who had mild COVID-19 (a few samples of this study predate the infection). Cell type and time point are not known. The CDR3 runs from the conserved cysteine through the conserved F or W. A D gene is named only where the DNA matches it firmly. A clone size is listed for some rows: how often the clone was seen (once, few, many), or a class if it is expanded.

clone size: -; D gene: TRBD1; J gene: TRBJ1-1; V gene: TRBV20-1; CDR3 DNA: TGCAGTGCTAGAACAGGGGGCACTGAAGCTTTCTTT; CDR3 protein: CSARTGGTEAFF
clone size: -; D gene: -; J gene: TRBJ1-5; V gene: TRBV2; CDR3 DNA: TGTGCCAGCAGTCAGAATCAAGGCAGCAATCAGCCCCAGCATTTT; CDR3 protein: CASSQNQGSNQPQHF
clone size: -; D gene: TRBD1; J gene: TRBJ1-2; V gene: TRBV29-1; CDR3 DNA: TGCAGCGTTTCTAACCTACAGGGGGCGAGTTCGAGGAACTATGGCTACACCTTC; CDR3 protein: CSVSNLQGASSRNYGYTF
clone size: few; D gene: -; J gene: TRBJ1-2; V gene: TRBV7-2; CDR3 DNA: TGTGCCAGCAGCTCCCTGGGGTTGAACTATGGCTACACCTTC; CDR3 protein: CASSSLGLNYGYTF
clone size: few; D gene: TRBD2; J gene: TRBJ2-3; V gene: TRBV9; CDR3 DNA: TGTGCCAGCAGCGTAGGTGCGGGGGAGATCACAGATACGCAGTATTTT; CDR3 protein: CASSVGAGEITDTQYF
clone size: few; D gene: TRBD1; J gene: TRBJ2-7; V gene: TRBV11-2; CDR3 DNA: TGTGCCAGCAGCTACCAACAGGGGTACGAGCAGTACTTC; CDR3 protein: CASSYQQGYEQYF
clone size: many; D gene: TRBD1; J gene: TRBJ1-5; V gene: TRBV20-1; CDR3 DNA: TGCAGCGCCGGGACAGGGGTAGGTCAGCCCCAGCATTTT; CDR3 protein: CSAGTGVGQPQHF
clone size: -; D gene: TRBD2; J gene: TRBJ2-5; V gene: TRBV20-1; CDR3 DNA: TGCAGTGCTAGAGTTAGCGGGGAAGGGACCCAGTACTTC; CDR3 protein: CSARVSGEGTQYF
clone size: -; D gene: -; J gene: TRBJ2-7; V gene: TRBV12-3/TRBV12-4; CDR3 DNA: TGTGCCAGCAGTTTATCGCGGGGAATTCTGTCCTACGAGCAGTACTTC; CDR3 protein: CASSLSRGILSYEQYF
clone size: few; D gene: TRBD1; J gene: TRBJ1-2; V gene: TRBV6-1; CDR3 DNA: TGTGCCAGCAGCGAGTCGGGACAGGGGTATGACGGCTACACCTTC; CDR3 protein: CASSESGQGYDGYTF
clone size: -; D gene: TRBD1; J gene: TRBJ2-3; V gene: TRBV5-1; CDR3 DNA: TGCGCCAGCAGCTCCGGGACAGGGGGAGATACGCAGTATTTT; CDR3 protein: CASSSGTGGDTQYF
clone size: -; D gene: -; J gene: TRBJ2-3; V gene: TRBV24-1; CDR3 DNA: TGTGCCTGCAAGTCCTCCACAGATACGCAGTATTTT; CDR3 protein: CACKSSTDTQYF
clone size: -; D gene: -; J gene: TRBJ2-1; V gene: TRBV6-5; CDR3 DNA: TGTGCCAGCAGTTACTCGACAGTTGCGGATGAGCAGTTCTTC; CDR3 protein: CASSYSTVADEQFF
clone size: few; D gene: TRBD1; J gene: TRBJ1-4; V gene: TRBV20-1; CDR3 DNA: TGCAGTGCTAGGACGGGACAGGGTCATGAAAAACTGTTTTTT; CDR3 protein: CSARTGQGHEKLFF
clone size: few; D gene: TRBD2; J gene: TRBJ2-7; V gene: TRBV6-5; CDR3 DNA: TGTGCCAGCAGGCCCGGGACTACCCTAATGACCTACGAGCAGTACTTC; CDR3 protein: CASRPGTTLMTYEQYF
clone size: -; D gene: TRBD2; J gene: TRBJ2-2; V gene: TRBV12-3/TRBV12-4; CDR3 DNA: TGTGCCAGCGAGCCTAGCGGCTACACCGGGGAGCTGTTTTTT; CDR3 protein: CASEPSGYTGELFF
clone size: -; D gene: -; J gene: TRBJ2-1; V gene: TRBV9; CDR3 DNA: TGTGCCAGCAGCGTAGCCGGGGCGACCTACAATGAGCAGTTCTTC; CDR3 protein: CASSVAGATYNEQFF
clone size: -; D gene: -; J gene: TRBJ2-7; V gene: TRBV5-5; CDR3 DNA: TGTGCCAGCAACTACGGCCGATCGGGCGAGCAGTACTTC; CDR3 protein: CASNYGRSGEQYF
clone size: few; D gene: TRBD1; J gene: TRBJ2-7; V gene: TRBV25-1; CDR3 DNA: TGTGCCAGCAGTTTATCCGGGACAGGGTTTTACGAGCAGTACTTC; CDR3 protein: CASSLSGTGFYEQYF
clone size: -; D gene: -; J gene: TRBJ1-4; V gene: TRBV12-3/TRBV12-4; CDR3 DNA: TGTGCCAGCAGCCGAAAAGTGGGGGGTGAAAAACTGTTTTTT; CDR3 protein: CASSRKVGGEKLFF
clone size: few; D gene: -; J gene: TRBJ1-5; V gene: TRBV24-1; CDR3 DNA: TGTGCCACCAGTGAACGGAAGAATCAGCCCCAGCATTTT; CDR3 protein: CATSERKNQPQHF
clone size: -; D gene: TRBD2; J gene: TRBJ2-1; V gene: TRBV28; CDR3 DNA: TGTGCCAGCTATGGGACTAGCGGGATTTATAATGAGCAGTTCTTC; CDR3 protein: CASYGTSGIYNEQFF
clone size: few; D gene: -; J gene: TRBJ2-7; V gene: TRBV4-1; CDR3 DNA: TGCGCCAGCAGCCAAGAGGGGGACTTCAACTCCTACGAGCAGTACTTC; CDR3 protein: CASSQEGDFNSYEQYF
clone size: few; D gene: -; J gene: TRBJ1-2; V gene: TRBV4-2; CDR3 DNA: TGTGCCAGCAGCCAAGATTTGACAGAAGTCAACTATGGCTACACCTTC; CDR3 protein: CASSQDLTEVNYGYTF
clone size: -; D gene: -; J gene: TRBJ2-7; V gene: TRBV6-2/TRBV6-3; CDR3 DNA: TGTGCCAGCAGACGCGGGACGGGGAGGTTCGAGCAGTACTTC; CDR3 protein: CASRRGTGRFEQYF
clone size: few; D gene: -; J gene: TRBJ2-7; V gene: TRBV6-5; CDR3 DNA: TGTGCCAGCAGTTACTTTCCCCGGGACCACTACGAGCAGTACTTC; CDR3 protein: CASSYFPRDHYEQYF
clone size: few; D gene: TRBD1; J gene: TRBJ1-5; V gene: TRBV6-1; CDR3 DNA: TGTGCCAGCAGTGAAGCGGGACAGGCGTATAAGCCCCAGCATTTT; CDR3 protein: CASSEAGQAYKPQHF
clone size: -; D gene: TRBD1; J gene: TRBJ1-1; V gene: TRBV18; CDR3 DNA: TGTGCCAGCTCACCAGGGGTCGACAGGGTGTCTGAAGCTTTCTTT; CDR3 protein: CASSPGVDRVSEAFF
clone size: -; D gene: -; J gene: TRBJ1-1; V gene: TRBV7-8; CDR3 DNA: TGTGCCAGCAGCCCAGACAGTTTGCTCATGAACACTGAAGCTTTCTTT; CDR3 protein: CASSPDSLLMNTEAFF
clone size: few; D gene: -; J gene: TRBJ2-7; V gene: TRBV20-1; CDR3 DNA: TGCAGTGCTGAGAGGGTTGGTGAGGCCCTGAAGCAGTACTTC; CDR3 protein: CSAERVGEALKQYF
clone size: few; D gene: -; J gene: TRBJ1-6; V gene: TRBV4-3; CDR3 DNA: TGCGCCAGCAGCCAAGAGGGAGGGGGTTCACCCCTCCACTTT; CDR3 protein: CASSQEGGGSPLHF
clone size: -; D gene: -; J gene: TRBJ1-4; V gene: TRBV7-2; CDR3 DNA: TGTGCCAGCAGCACGATCCCCGGCTATGAAAAACTGTTTTTT; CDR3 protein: CASSTIPGYEKLFF
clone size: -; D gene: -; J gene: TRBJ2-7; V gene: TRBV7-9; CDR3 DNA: TGTGCCAGCAGCTTAGGCGGATCCTTGTCCTACGAGCAGTACTTC; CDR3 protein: CASSLGGSLSYEQYF
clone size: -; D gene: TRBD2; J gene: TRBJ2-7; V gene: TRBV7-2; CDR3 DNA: TGTGCCAGCAGCTTGGGGCCACTAGCGGGAGCTAACGAGCAGTACTTC; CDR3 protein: CASSLGPLAGANEQYF
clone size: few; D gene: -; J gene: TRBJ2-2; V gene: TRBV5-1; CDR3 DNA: TGCGCCAGCAGCTTGAACACAGGGAACACCGGGGAGCTGTTTTTT; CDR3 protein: CASSLNTGNTGELFF
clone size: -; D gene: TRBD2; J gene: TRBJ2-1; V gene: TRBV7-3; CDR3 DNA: TGTGCCAGCAGTAGGGGCAAGCGGGAAAAGCCCGGGTGGGGATCGGTTGAGCAGTTCTTC; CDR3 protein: CASSRGKREKPGWGSVEQFF
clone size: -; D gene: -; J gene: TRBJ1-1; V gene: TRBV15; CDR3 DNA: TGTGCCACCAGCAGAGTCGTCGGTGAAGCTTTCTTT; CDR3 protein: CATSRVVGEAFF
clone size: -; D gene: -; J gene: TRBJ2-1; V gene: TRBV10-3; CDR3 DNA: TGTGCCATCAGTGGGGACACCGACTCCTACAATGAGCAGTTCTTC; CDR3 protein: CAISGDTDSYNEQFF
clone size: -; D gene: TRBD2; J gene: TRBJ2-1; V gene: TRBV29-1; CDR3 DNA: TGCAGCTCCCGACTAGCGGGAGATGAGCAGTTCTTC; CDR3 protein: CSSRLAGDEQFF
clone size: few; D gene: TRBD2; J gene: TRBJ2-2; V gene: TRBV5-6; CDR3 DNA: TGTGCCAGCAGCTTGTCTTCGGGACTAGCGACCGGGGAGCTGTTTTTT; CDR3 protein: CASSLSSGLATGELFF
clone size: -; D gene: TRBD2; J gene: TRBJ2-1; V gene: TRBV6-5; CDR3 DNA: TGTGCCAGCAGTTACCCCCTTGTAGCGGGGGGCTACAATGAGCAGTTCTTC; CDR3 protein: CASSYPLVAGGYNEQFF
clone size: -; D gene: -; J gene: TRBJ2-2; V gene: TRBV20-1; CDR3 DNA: TGCAGTGCTAGAGATCTGGACCTGGGGAGGGAGCTGTTTTTT; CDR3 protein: CSARDLDLGRELFF